This TCR beta chain was sequenced for a study of circulating and synovial CD4+ cells in juvenile arthritis. Study-wide results and limits: Bulk blood CD4 repertoires were more diverse than these.

Worth noting for this clone: Its antigen is currently unknown.

The CDR3 has 15 residues. V lost 0 bases, J lost 5 bases, and 13 bases lay in between. CDR1 and CDR2 (germline): PRHDT, FYEKMQ (reference sequence). Produced via immunoSEQ multiplex PCR; TCRdb's table is partial and in-frame only. The data contain some 33,000 clones, around 95% of them singletons. Material: CD4+ T cells from blood. The rearrangement joins TRBV13 to TRBJ1-2; TRBD1 is a possible D gene (5 bases). The TCR comes from a human donor with juvenile idiopathic arthritis. DNA of the CDR3: TGTGCCAGCAGCTTAGGGCTCAGGGCAGGGTATGGCTACACCTTC. Translation gives CASSLGLRAGYGYTF. The full variable domain, its missing parts supplied by reference TRBV13 and TRBJ1-2, is AAGVIQSPRHLIKEKRETATLKCYPIPRHDTVYWYQQGPGQDPQFLISFYEKMQSDKGSIPDRFSAQQFSDYHSELNMSSLELGDSALYFCASSLGLRAGYGYTFGSGTRLTVV.